The 27 T cell receptor beta chains below come from one sample, sequenced in a study of ipilimumab plus nivolumab after autologous stem cell transplantation. Generated by immunoSEQ multiplex PCR, the TCRdb table keeps only in-frame clones and is missing some. The sample has tens of thousands of clones, 83% seen once. The specimen was PBMCs, collected in a trial of ipilimumab plus nivolumab as post-transplant consolidation. These receptors were obtained from a male donor with diffuse large B-cell lymphoma.

The chain employs TRBV10-2 and TRBJ1-2, with 9 bases fitting TRBD1. The CDR3 has 14 residues. Unmatched junction bases numbered 4, after V lost 4 bases and J lost 4 bases. Germline V gene sequence: CDR1 WSHSY, CDR2 SAAADI. The CDR3 nucleotides read TGCGCCAGCAGTGGAGACAGGGGGATCTATGGCTACACCTTC. Protein product: CASSGDRGIYGYTF.

V usage is TRBV2 and J usage is TRBJ2-2; 7 bases align to TRBD2. The CDR3 is made up of 17 amino acids. V shed 6 bases and J 0 bases; nucleotides not matched to a gene: 10. Germline assignment: CDR1 SNHLY and CDR2 FYNNEI. CDR3 protein: CASRKKGGTTNTGELFF. As DNA, the CDR3 is TGTGCCAGCAGGAAGAAAGGTGGGACTACGAACACCGGGGAGCTGTTTTTT.

The CDR3 DNA follows: TGTGCCAGCAGTTACGGAGAGACCCAGTACTTC. It is translated as CASSYGETQYF. The chain carries TRBV6-6 and TRBJ2-5, with unresolved D. Trimming removed 2 bases from V and 4 bases from J, with 2 bases in between. The CDR3 is 11 residues long. Germline V gene sequence: CDR1 MNHNY, CDR2 SVGAGI (reference sequence).

This sequence joins TRBV18 and TRBJ2-2; D is unresolved. Germline V CDR1 and CDR2: KGHSH, LQKENI. V lost 3 bases and J lost 8, with 7 bases in between. This CDR3 region has 12 residues. The CDR3 region is CASSPKLGELFF. Here the CDR3 DNA reads TGTGCCAGCTCACCTAAGTTGGGGGAGCTGTTTTTT.

In nucleotides, the CDR3 is TGTGCCTGGAGCGGAACCGGGACAGGTACCTACGAGCAGTACTTC. Amino acid sequence: CAWSGTGTGTYEQYF. The chain couples TRBV30 to TRBJ2-7; 8 positions agree with TRBD1. Germline V gene sequence: CDR1 GTSNPN, CDR2 SVGIG (reference sequence). The ends lost 3 bases at V and 2 bases at J; junction bases unmatched: 9. CDR3 size: 15 residues.

This sequence joins TRBV5-1 and TRBJ1-3; D remains ambiguous. This CDR3 spans 16 amino acids. V was pared by 1 base and J by 0 bases, with 11 bases between. CDR1 is SGHRS, CDR2 YFSETQ, per germline. The CDR3 spells CASSLKTADSGNTIYF. The CDR3, as DNA: TGCGCCAGCAGCTTGAAGACGGCCGACTCTGGAAACACCATATATTTT.

The V call is TRBV6-6, the J call TRBJ2-5, with 9 positions matching TRBD2. Trimming removed 0 bases from V and 5 bases from J; junction bases left unmatched: 7. The CDR3 consists of 16 residues. The V gene's germline CDR1 is MNHNY and CDR2 SVGAGI (reference sequence). The CDR3 DNA follows: TGTGCCAGCAGTTACTCGCTTGCGGGGGGGGTGGAGACCCAGTACTTC. Its protein product is CASSYSLAGGVETQYF.

This clone showed up just a few times. This chain connects TRBV6-1 to TRBJ1-6; 7 bases fit TRBD1. Germline values: CDR1 MNHNS, CDR2 SASEGT. V trimming: 4 bases; J trimming: 6 bases; junction bases outside the gene matches: 15. This CDR3 has 18 amino acids. CDR3 sequence: CASSATGFKGVGNSPLHF. CDR3 coding DNA: TGTGCCAGCAGTGCGACAGGGTTCAAGGGAGTGGGTAATTCACCCCTCCACTTT.

The CDR3 sequence is CASSVEGGPGNTIYF. CDR3 in DNA: TGTGCCAGCAGCGTAGAGGGTGGCCCTGGAAACACCATATATTTT. V is TRBV9 and J is TRBJ1-3; no definite D call. CDR3 length equals 15 residues. V shed 0 bases and J shed 2 bases, with 9 bases lying between them. Germline lookup yields CDR1 SGDLS and CDR2 YYNGEE. The full variable domain, rest sourced from reference TRBV9 and TRBJ1-3, is DSGVTQTPKHLITATGQRVTLRCSPRSGDLSVYWYQQSLDQGLQFLIQYYNGEERAKGNILERFSAQQFPDLHSELNLSSLELGDSALYFCASSVEGGPGNTIYFGEGSWLTVV.

The chain has TRBV18 and TRBJ1-6; a weak D match, TRBD1 (5 bases). V lost 3 bases, J lost 10 bases, and 10 bases lay in between. The germline V gene encodes CDR1 KGHSH and CDR2 LQKENI. The CDR3 consists of 13 residues. The CDR3 nucleotides are TGTGCCAGCTCACCGGCGGGGGAATCACCCCTCCACTTT. It is translated as CASSPAGESPLHF.

The genes are TRBV6-1 and TRBJ2-1; D possibly corresponds to TRBD2 (6 bases). Per the germline V gene, CDR1 is MNHNS and CDR2 is SASEGT. The CDR3 has 14 residues. V gave up 10 bases and J gave up 9 bases, with 22 bases separating them. Here the CDR3 DNA reads TGTGCCACCACCTCGACTCGGGGCGGGACTGAGCAGTTCTTC. It codes for CATTSTRGGTEQFF.

The V and J genes are TRBV5-6 and TRBJ2-7, with TRBD2 identical over 14 bases. The length of the CDR3 is 18 residues. CDR1 is SGHDT, CDR2 YYEEEE, per germline. With 3 bases clipped from V and 6 bases from J, the junction kept 14 bases outside the gene matches. CDR3 in amino acids: CASSSVTSGGVFWAEQYF. The CDR3, as DNA: TGTGCCAGCAGCTCGGTGACTAGCGGGGGGGTGTTTTGGGCCGAGCAGTACTTC.

The chain is built from TRBV7-2 and TRBJ2-5; D may be TRBD2 (6 bases). V dropped 1 base and J dropped 5 bases, with 14 bases sitting between them. Germline CDR1 and CDR2: SGHTA and FQGNSA. This CDR3 comprises 15 residues. The CDR3 loop is CASSLGRGLGETQYF. The CDR3 DNA reads as TGTGCCAGCAGCTTAGGTCGGGGACTCGGGGAGACCCAGTACTTC.

The chain joins TRBV5-1 to TRBJ1-2; 7 bases align to TRBD1. Looked up from germline, CDR1 is SGHRS and CDR2 is YFSETQ. This CDR3 spans 15 amino acids. V lost 0 bases, J lost 4 bases, and 6 bases stayed unmatched. The CDR3 here is CASSLDVSGGYGYTF. CDR3 in DNA: TGCGCCAGCAGCTTGGACGTGTCAGGGGGCTATGGCTACACCTTC.

The V call is TRBV7-9, the J call TRBJ1-2, with D possibly matching TRBD1 (6 bases). The germline V and J ends were trimmed by 8 bases and 12 bases, with 16 bases remaining between them. The CDR3 has 11 amino acids. The germline V gene has CDR1 SEHNR and CDR2 FQNEAQ (reference sequence). The CDR3 nucleotides read TGTGCCAGCGGGGGGCAGGTAAAGAACACCTTC. This gives the protein CASGGQVKNTF.

The rearrangement joins TRBV6-1 to TRBJ1-1; no reliable D call. The germline V gene encodes CDR1 MNHNS and CDR2 SASEGT. The CDR3 contains 13 residues. The germline V and J ends were trimmed by 7 bases and 0 bases, with 9 bases remaining between them. The CDR3 DNA follows: TGTGCCAGCATTAGGGCATTGAACACTGAAGCTTTCTTT. Translated: CASIRALNTEAFF.

This sequence joins TRBV7-2 and TRBJ2-7; perhaps D is TRBD1 or TRBD2 (5 bases each). Germline V gene sequence: CDR1 SGHTA, CDR2 FQGNSA. Trimming stripped 3 bases from V and 7 bases from J, with 10 bases between. The CDR3 has 12 amino acids. This CDR3 reads CASSFFEGEQYF. CDR3 sequence (DNA): TGTGCCAGCAGCTTTTTTGAGGGGGAGCAGTACTTC.

The chain recombines TRBV11-2 with TRBJ1-4; D unresolved. From germline, CDR1 is SGHAT and CDR2 FQNNGV. Between the trimmed V and J ends, which lost 1 base and 3 bases, there was a span of 9 bases. The CDR3 is made up of 15 amino acids. Written as DNA, the CDR3 is TGTGCCAGCAGCTTAGTGAGGACTGCTAATGAAAAACTGTTTTTT. It specifies CASSLVRTANEKLFF.

The chain has TRBV7-9 and TRBJ1-2; D gene uncertain. The V and J ends lost 5 bases and 8 bases respectively, with 9 bases between them. Germline V gene data show CDR1 as SEHNR and CDR2 as FQNEAQ (reference sequence). There are 11 residues in the CDR3. The CDR3 DNA sequence: TGTGCCAGCAGCAACGGGAGAGGCTACACCTTC. Protein sequence: CASSNGRGYTF.

This clone was detected ten times or more. The J gene is TRBJ1-2, the V gene TRBV6-5; 11 bases map to TRBD1. The V segment lost 6 bases and the J segment 4 bases; nucleotides outside the gene matches: 4. This CDR3 is built from 14 residues. Germline V gene sequence: CDR1 MNHEY, CDR2 SVGAGI. The CDR3 reads CASSRTGGGYGYTF. The CDR3 DNA follows: TGTGCCAGCAGCCGGACAGGGGGCGGCTATGGCTACACCTTC.

This clone is a singleton in its sample. V gene TRBV27 combines with J gene TRBJ2-1; 14 nucleotides align to TRBD2. The CDR3 runs to 18 residues. Germline values: CDR1 MNHEY, CDR2 SMNVEV (reference sequence). Trimming cost V 6 bases and J 0 bases; bases outside gene matches: 7. CDR3 coding DNA: TGTGCCAGCAGAGCCGGGACTAGCGGGGGCAGCTCCTACAATGAGCAGTTCTTC. It specifies CASRAGTSGGSSYNEQFF.

The chain employs TRBV19 and TRBJ1-1; unclear D gene. V dropped 6 bases and J dropped 1 base, with 6 bases sitting between them. Germline V gene lookup returns CDR1 LNHDA and CDR2 SQIVND (reference sequence). This CDR3 region has 12 residues. Here the CDR3 reads CASREQNTEAFF. The CDR3 DNA sequence: TGTGCCAGTAGGGAACAGAACACTGAAGCTTTCTTT. The complete variable domain, with remaining parts taken from reference TRBV19 and TRBJ1-1, reads DGGITQSPKYLFRKEGQNVTLSCEQNLNHDAMYWYRQDPGQGLRLIYYSQIVNDFQKGDIAEGYSVSREKKESFPLTVTSAQKNPTAFYLCASREQNTEAFFGQGTRLTVV.

The rearrangement links TRBV2 to TRBJ1-5; TRBD1 agrees at 9 bases. The CDR3 is 14 amino acids. J lost 4 bases, V lost 4 bases, and 2 bases had no gene match. In germline, CDR1 is SNHLY, CDR2 FYNNEI. The DNA of the CDR3 is TGTGCCAGCAGTGCACAGGGGGCGAATCAGCCCCAGCATTTT. Translation gives CASSAQGANQPQHF.

The chain couples TRBV2 to TRBJ2-3, with D perhaps TRBD2 (6 bases). CDR1 is SNHLY, CDR2 FYNNEI, per germline. V was shortened by 6 bases and J by 6 bases, with 25 bases between the two germline ends. This CDR3 is 17 amino acids long. The CDR3 DNA reads as TGTGCCAGCAGGGCGGCGGGGCTGGGCCCGGTAGCGGATACGCAGTATTTT. Residues: CASRAAGLGPVADTQYF.

The chain couples TRBV6-5 to TRBJ2-4; D unclear. The CDR3 covers 16 residues. CDR1 and CDR2 (germline): MNHEY, SVGAGI. V lost 2 bases and J 0 bases, leaving 11 bases between the germline ends. CDR3 nucleotides: TGTGCCAGCAGTTACGGCCCATTAATAGCCAAAAACATTCAGTACTTC. It is translated as CASSYGPLIAKNIQYF.

In nucleotides, the CDR3 is TGTGCCAGCAGTTTACGGACAGGGGGCGGCTCTAACTATGGCTACACCTTC. This sequence encodes CASSLRTGGGSNYGYTF. The rearrangement links TRBV27 to TRBJ1-2; 11 bases are a match to TRBD1. J was trimmed by 0 bases and V by 2 bases; bases with no gene match: 5. Germline-derived CDR1 and CDR2 are MNHEY and SMNVEV (reference sequence). The CDR3 has 17 amino acids.

The chain couples TRBV6-5 to TRBJ2-3, with D possibly being TRBD2 (7 bases). Germline V gives CDR1 MNHEY, CDR2 SVGAGI. CDR3 length equals 16 residues. V lost 2 bases and J lost 3, with 15 bases in between. The CDR3: CASSYPRGGGTDTQYF. The CDR3 DNA follows: TGTGCCAGCAGTTACCCAAGGGGGGGAGGGACAGATACGCAGTATTTT.